Presented here are 28 T cell receptor beta chains from one specimen sequenced in a study of blood T cell repertoires in COVID-19 (dated by TCRdb to the early 2020s). The method was the immunoSEQ multiplex PCR assay. TCRdb's version of the immuneACCESS table is confined to in-frame rearrangements and falls short of the full clone set. An unresolved V gene accounts for under half of the shortfall where checked; the remainder is of unknown origin. The sample table holds roughly 200,000 clones, of which 85% were seen once. About 17% of the sample is held by the ten biggest clonotypes. Sequencing used PBMCs or T cells enriched from blood (not recorded which). The receptor source for this set is a man in his forties or fifties who had recovered from COVID-19.

The chain combines TRBV18 with TRBJ2-3, with a tentative D call TRBD2 (6 bases). Trimming removed 4 bases at V and 4 bases at J, with 12 bases between. This CDR3 has 14 residues. Germline V gene lookup returns CDR1 KGHSH and CDR2 LQKENI. The CDR3 region is CASSQTRGSDTQYF. The CDR3 DNA reads TGTGCCAGCTCACAAACACGGGGGTCAGATACGCAGTATTTT.

This clone was seen just once. The gene calls are TRBV7-9 and TRBJ2-5, with 9 bases aligning to TRBD2. Trimming removed 5 bases from V and 5 bases from J; junction bases left unmatched: 3. The V gene's germline CDR1 is SEHNR and CDR2 FQNEAQ (reference sequence). The CDR3 loop spans 13 amino acids. The CDR3 here is CASSPGLAETQYF. The CDR3 coding sequence is TGTGCCAGCAGCCCCGGACTAGCGGAGACCCAGTACTTC.

The V gene is TRBV9, the J gene TRBJ2-1; 11 positions match TRBD2. Germline CDR1 reads SGDLS; CDR2 reads YYNGEE. This CDR3 has 16 amino acids. Losses at the gene ends were 5 bases for V and 4 bases for J; bases not matched to a gene: 8. CDR3: CASSSSGRGNYNEQFF. The CDR3 DNA is TGTGCCAGCAGTAGTAGCGGGAGGGGGAATTACAATGAGCAGTTCTTC.

The genes are TRBV3-1 (or the pseudogene TRBV3-2) and TRBJ1-6; no clear D gene. This CDR3 comprises 14 residues. Germline CDR1 and CDR2: LGHDT and YNNKEL (reference sequence). Trimming removed 4 bases at V and 5 bases at J, with 9 bases between. The CDR3 coding sequence is TGTGCCAGCAGCCTTCGAGAAAATAATTCACCCCTCCACTTT. Its translation is CASSLRENNSPLHF.

The chain combines TRBV11-2 with TRBJ2-7, with D possibly matching TRBD1 (5 bases). Germline CDR1 reads SGHAT; CDR2 reads FQNNGV. The germline V and J ends were trimmed by 5 bases and 3 bases, with 14 bases remaining between them. The CDR3 length is 14 residues. CDR3 DNA: TGTGCCAGCAGCCCCCAGGGTGCTGTCTACGAGCAGTACTTC. This sequence encodes CASSPQGAVYEQYF.

The chain has TRBV6-1 and TRBJ2-1; the D gene is possibly TRBD1 (7 bases). The V gene's germline CDR1 is MNHNS and CDR2 SASEGT. The length of the CDR3 is 15 residues. The V end was cut by 2 bases, the J end by 0 bases, with 8 bases between. This chain's CDR3 is CASSEQGGSYNEQFF. CDR3 DNA: TGTGCCAGCAGTGAACAGGGGGGCTCCTACAATGAGCAGTTCTTC.

V and J are TRBV27 and TRBJ2-1, with D perhaps TRBD2 (6 bases). CDR1 is MNHEY and CDR2 is SMNVEV in the germline V gene (reference sequence). V was cut by 7 bases and J by 0 bases, with 16 bases left in between. The CDR3 covers 16 residues. The chain's CDR3 is CASTVGTPSSYNEQFF. In DNA form, the CDR3 reads TGTGCCAGCACCGTGGGGACTCCTAGCTCCTACAATGAGCAGTTCTTC.

In its sample, this clone was seen a few times. The V call is TRBV14, the J call TRBJ1-5; no clear D gene. Germline assignment: CDR1 SGHDN and CDR2 FVKESK. The V and J ends lost 1 base and 6 bases respectively, with 13 bases between them. The CDR3 sequence is 15 residues long. CDR3 sequence reads: CASSQGGELGQPQHF. CDR3 sequence (DNA): TGTGCCAGCAGCCAAGGCGGCGAATTGGGTCAGCCCCAGCATTTT. The variable domain in full, completed from reference TRBV14 and TRBJ1-5, reads EAGVTQFPSHSVIEKGQTVTLRCDPISGHDNLYWYRRVMGKEIKFLLHFVKESKQDESGMPNNRFLAERTGGTYSTLKVQPAELEDSGVYFCASSQGGELGQPQHFGDGTRLSIL.

The chain carries TRBV11-3 and TRBJ2-1, with 13 bases fitting TRBD2. The CDR3 length is 20 residues. In germline, CDR1 is SGHNT, CDR2 YENEEA. The V gene end was trimmed by 1 base and the J gene end by 10 bases; junction bases not matched to a gene: 19. CDR3 sequence (DNA): TGTGCCAGCAGCTTAGGTTTTCGGACTAGCGGGAGAATGCCGGCCGGGGAGCAGTTCTTC. This codes for CASSLGFRTSGRMPAGEQFF.

The chain combines TRBV27 with TRBJ1-5; D is uncertain. Germline-derived CDR1 and CDR2 are MNHEY and SMNVEV (reference sequence). V dropped 3 bases and J dropped 4 bases, with 7 bases sitting between them. This CDR3 is built from 13 residues. The CDR3 nucleotides are TGTGCCAGCAGTTTCGGGGTAAATCAGCCCCAGCATTTT. Translating gives CASSFGVNQPQHF.

J is TRBJ1-1 and V is TRBV29-1; the match to TRBD1 covers 9 bases. This CDR3 is 11 amino acids long. Germline-derived CDR1 and CDR2 are SQVTM and ANQGSEA. J lost 10 bases, V lost 6 bases, and 6 bases had no gene match. The CDR3: CSVNRGPGAFF. DNA for the CDR3: TGCAGCGTCAACAGGGGGCCCGGAGCTTTCTTT. Supplemented by reference TRBV29-1 and TRBJ1-1, the full variable domain reads SAVISQKPSRDICQRGTSLTIQCQVDSQVTMMFWYRQQPGQSLTLIATANQGSEATYESGFVIDKFPISRPNLTFSTLTVSNMSPEDSSIYLCSVNRGPGAFFGQGTRLTVV.

The chain couples TRBV13 to TRBJ2-2, with 9 bases that match TRBD2. Germline V CDR1 and CDR2: PRHDT, FYEKMQ (reference sequence). V trimming: 8 bases; J trimming: 3 bases; junction bases outside the gene matches: 7. The CDR3 consists of 15 residues. As DNA, the CDR3 is TGTGCCAGCGGACATAGCGGGAGAGACACCGGGGAGCTGTTTTTT. Translated: CASGHSGRDTGELFF.

This rearrangement joins TRBV3-1 (or the pseudogene TRBV3-2) to TRBJ2-7; 7 bases align to TRBD2. With 3 bases clipped from V and 3 bases from J, the junction kept 8 bases outside the gene matches. CDR3 length equals 15 residues. CDR1 is LGHDT, CDR2 YNNKEL, per germline (reference sequence). DNA for the CDR3: TGTGCCAGCAGCCAGGGTGGAAGCGGGGTCTACGAGCAGTACTTC. This codes for CASSQGGSGVYEQYF.

This chain joins TRBV4-1 and TRBJ1-1; 7 nucleotides align to TRBD1. Germline CDR1 is MGHRA and CDR2 is YSYEKL. The V segment lost 4 bases and the J segment 1 base; nucleotides outside the gene matches: 12. CDR3 length: 17 amino acids. CDR3 in amino acids: CASSPMRYRDRNTEAFF. The CDR3 region has the DNA TGCGCCAGCAGCCCGATGAGATACCGGGACAGGAACACTGAAGCTTTCTTT.

The chain employs TRBV6-5 and TRBJ2-7; 7 bases are shared with TRBD1. This CDR3 contains 12 residues. V lost 6 bases, J lost 10 bases, and 9 bases stayed unmatched. Germline V gene data show CDR1 as MNHEY and CDR2 as SVGAGI. CDR3 nucleotide sequence: TGTGCCAGCAGCGCGGCAGGGGGATCCCAGTACTTC. Protein: CASSAAGGSQYF.

This clone was recorded a few times. The chain carries TRBV18 and TRBJ2-1; possible D gene TRBD2, 6 bases. The CDR3 is 13 residues long. Germline V lookup: CDR1 KGHSH, CDR2 LQKENI. V was shortened by 4 bases and J by 7 bases, with 11 bases between the two germline ends. CDR3 sequence: CASSRDSSNEQFF. CDR3 coding DNA: TGTGCCAGCTCACGGGACTCCTCGAATGAGCAGTTCTTC.

This clone was detected only once. The chain has TRBV5-1 and TRBJ2-7, with 7 nucleotides matching TRBD1. The CDR3 is made up of 18 amino acids. Germline CDR1 is SGHRS and CDR2 is YFSETQ. Germline trimming cut 3 bases from V and 2 bases from J; bases unmatched to any gene: 17. The DNA for the CDR3 is TGCGCCAGCAGCTCCTACCCCGCTGGGACAGCGATCACCTACGAGCAGTACTTC. This gives the protein CASSSYPAGTAITYEQYF.

The V and J genes are TRBV30 and TRBJ2-7; 7 nucleotides line up with TRBD2. The CDR3 consists of 14 residues. Germline V gene sequence: CDR1 GTSNPN, CDR2 SVGIG (reference sequence). The V and J ends lost 0 bases and 3 bases, in that order; junction bases with no gene match: 5. For the CDR3, the DNA is TGTGCCTGGAGTGTAGGCGGGAGTATCTACGAGCAGTACTTC. This gives the protein CAWSVGGSIYEQYF.

This clone was recorded once. V and J are TRBV3-1 (or the pseudogene TRBV3-2) and TRBJ1-2; perhaps TRBD1 as D (6 bases). V shed 0 bases and J shed 8 bases, with 16 bases lying between them. From germline, CDR1 is LGHDT and CDR2 YNNKEL (reference sequence). This CDR3 is built from 15 residues. The CDR3 region is CASSQDSRGLGGYTF. DNA for the CDR3: TGTGCCAGCAGCCAAGATTCGCGGGGGCTGGGAGGCTACACCTTC.

This sequence joins TRBV14 and TRBJ2-7; D not certain. The length of the CDR3 is 11 residues. The germline V gene has CDR1 SGHDN and CDR2 FVKESK. V dropped 3 bases and J dropped 4 bases, with 4 bases sitting between them. CDR3 in DNA: TGTGCCAGCAGCCACAGGTACGAGCAGTACTTC. Its protein is CASSHRYEQYF.

The genes are TRBV30 and TRBJ1-5; tentatively, D is TRBD1 (5 bases). From germline, CDR1 is GTSNPN and CDR2 SVGIG (reference sequence). V lost 2 bases and J 5 bases, leaving 10 bases between the germline ends. The CDR3 is made up of 13 amino acids. CDR3 bases: TGTGCCTGGAGTAGGACAAACGATCAGCCCCAGCATTTT. This sequence encodes CAWSRTNDQPQHF.

This chain connects TRBV7-9 to TRBJ1-1; no firm D call. Deletions cut 7 bases from V and 1 base from J, with 13 bases between. From germline, CDR1 is SEHNR and CDR2 FQNEAQ (reference sequence). The CDR3 extends over 14 amino acids. The CDR3 loop is CASTKGVPNTEAFF. The CDR3 region has the DNA TGTGCCAGCACAAAAGGAGTCCCGAACACTGAAGCTTTCTTT.

The chain combines TRBV19 with TRBJ1-1; possibly TRBD1 for D (6 bases). From germline, CDR1 is LNHDA and CDR2 SQIVND (reference sequence). Trimming shortened V by 3 bases and J by 6 bases, and 8 bases separated the two germline ends. The CDR3 is 12 amino acids. Written as DNA, the CDR3 is TGTGCCAGTAGTATCAGGGGCGCTGAAGCTTTCTTT. This sequence encodes CASSIRGAEAFF. Drawing the rest from reference TRBV19 and TRBJ1-1, the complete variable domain is DGGITQSPKYLFRKEGQNVTLSCEQNLNHDAMYWYRQDPGQGLRLIYYSQIVNDFQKGDIAEGYSVSREKKESFPLTVTSAQKNPTAFYLCASSIRGAEAFFGQGTRLTVV.

This clone was seen only a few times. The chain recombines TRBV7-8 with TRBJ1-1; D is ambiguous. Germline V lookup: CDR1 SGHVS, CDR2 FQNEAQ. The CDR3 covers 14 residues. V gave up 3 bases and J gave up 3 bases, with 11 bases separating them. This chain's CDR3 is CASSLVEMDTEAFF. The CDR3 DNA is TGTGCCAGCAGCTTGGTAGAGATGGACACTGAAGCTTTCTTT. The full variable domain, completed using reference TRBV7-8 and TRBJ1-1, is GAGVSQSPRYKVAKRGQDVALRCDPISGHVSLFWYQQALGQGPEFLTYFQNEAQLDKSGLPSDRFFAERPEGSVSTLKIQRTQQEDSAVYLCASSLVEMDTEAFFGQGTRLTVV.

The chain links TRBV7-6 to TRBJ2-1, with 13 positions matching TRBD2. The CDR3 runs to 16 residues. Germline trimming cut 5 bases from V and 7 bases from J; bases unmatched to any gene: 8. Germline values: CDR1 SGHVS, CDR2 FNYEAQ. The CDR3 coding sequence is TGTGCCAGCAGCCGTGCACTAGCGGGAGGGACGAATGAGCAGTTCTTC. The encoded protein is CASSRALAGGTNEQFF.

This clone has just one count. The chain uses TRBV28 and TRBJ2-5, with 8 bases fitting TRBD1. V shed 5 bases and J 5 bases; nucleotides not matched to a gene: 10. The CDR3 runs 15 residues. Germline lookup yields CDR1 MDHEN and CDR2 SYDVKM. CDR3 nucleotides: TGTGCCAGCAGTCCTGGCGGACAGGGCCAGGAGACCCAGTACTTC. This codes for CASSPGGQGQETQYF.

A note on this clone: Other DNA sequences from this sample encode an identical CDR3 as well. J is TRBJ1-1 and V is TRBV7-3; weak D call: TRBD1 (5 bases). Germline CDR1 reads SGHTA; CDR2 reads FQGTGA. The CDR3 is 13 amino acids. V lost 3 bases and J 1 base, leaving 6 bases between the germline ends. CDR3 in amino acids: CASSFQGNTEAFF. In DNA, the CDR3 is TGTGCCAGCAGCTTCCAGGGGAACACTGAAGCTTTCTTT.

V gene TRBV3-1 (or the pseudogene TRBV3-2) combines with J gene TRBJ1-2; tentatively, D is TRBD1 (6 bases). Germline V gene sequence: CDR1 LGHDT, CDR2 YNNKEL (reference sequence). CDR3 length equals 14 residues. V lost 3 bases and J 8 bases, leaving 16 bases between the germline ends. CDR3 region: CASSQAAGGGGYTF. DNA for the CDR3: TGTGCCAGCAGCCAGGCTGCGGGGGGCGGAGGCTACACCTTC.